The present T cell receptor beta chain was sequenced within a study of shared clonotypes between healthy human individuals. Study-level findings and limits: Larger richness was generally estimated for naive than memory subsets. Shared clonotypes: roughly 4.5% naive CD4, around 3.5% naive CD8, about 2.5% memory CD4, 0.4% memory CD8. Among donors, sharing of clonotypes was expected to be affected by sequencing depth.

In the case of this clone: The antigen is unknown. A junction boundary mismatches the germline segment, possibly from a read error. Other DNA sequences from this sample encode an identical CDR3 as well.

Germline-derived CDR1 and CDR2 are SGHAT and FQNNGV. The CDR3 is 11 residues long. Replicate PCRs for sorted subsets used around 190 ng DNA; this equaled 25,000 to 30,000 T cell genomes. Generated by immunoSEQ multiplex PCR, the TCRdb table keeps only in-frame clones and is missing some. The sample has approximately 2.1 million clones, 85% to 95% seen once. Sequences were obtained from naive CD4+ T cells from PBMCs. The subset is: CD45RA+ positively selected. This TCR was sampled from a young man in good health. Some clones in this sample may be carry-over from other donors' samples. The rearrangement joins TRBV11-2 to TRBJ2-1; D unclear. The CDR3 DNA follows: TGTGCCAGCAGCCTAGACAATGAGCAGTTCTTC. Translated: CASSLDNEQFF.